One and the same sample provided the 9 T cell receptor beta chains below, sequenced in a study of T cell responses to AZD1222 COVID-19 vaccine (dated by TCRdb to the early 2020s). The time point label on this specimen signifies: baseline before first vaccination. Library method: the immunoSEQ multiplex PCR assay. TCRdb provides this immuneACCESS table in a form limited to in-frame rearrangements. Some clones are lacking; in checked studies, under half of them reflect an unresolved V gene, and why the rest are absent is not known. This sample comprises tens of thousands of clones, 80% to 85% of them detected only once. The top ten clones comprise about 7% of the sample. Material: peripheral blood, obtained on day 0 of AZD1222 vaccination. These receptor sequences come from an adult in good health.

This chain links TRBV6-4 with TRBJ2-6; TRBD1 is a possible D gene (6 bases). Deletions cut 4 bases from V and 0 bases from J, with 13 bases between. CDR1 is MRHNA, CDR2 SNTAGT, per germline. The CDR3 runs 17 residues. Here the CDR3 reads CASSARDTDSGANVLTF. The CDR3, as DNA: TGTGCCAGCAGTGCCCGGGACACTGACTCTGGGGCCAACGTCCTGACTTTC.

The rearrangement links TRBV2 to TRBJ2-7; 7 positions match TRBD1. The length of the CDR3 is 15 residues. V lost 6 bases, J lost 4 bases, and 12 bases stayed unmatched. Germline V gene data show CDR1 as SNHLY and CDR2 as FYNNEI. This chain's CDR3 is CASRALGGAGYEQYF. CDR3 bases: TGTGCCAGCAGGGCCCTAGGGGGCGCCGGATACGAGCAGTACTTC.

The V gene is TRBV4-2, the J gene TRBJ2-7; D unclear. Germline lookup yields CDR1 LGHNA and CDR2 YNFKEQ. V lost 1 base and J 2 bases, leaving 12 bases between the germline ends. This CDR3 comprises 15 residues. Here the CDR3 reads CASSQAVGRPYEQYF. For the CDR3, the DNA is TGTGCCAGCAGCCAAGCGGTGGGCCGACCCTACGAGCAGTACTTC.

This clone showed up just once. This chain joins TRBV5-1 and TRBJ1-2; D gene uncertain. Germline lookup yields CDR1 SGHRS and CDR2 YFSETQ. CDR3 length: 15 amino acids. Trimming left V 0 bases short and J 0 bases short, with 9 bases between. The CDR3: CASSLAGVSNYGYTF. The CDR3 region has the DNA TGCGCCAGCAGCTTGGCTGGGGTTTCTAACTATGGCTACACCTTC.

The table lists this clone with a few counts. This chain links TRBV4-3 with TRBJ1-2, with 7 bases lining up with TRBD1. Unmatched junction bases numbered 5, after V lost 0 bases and J lost 4 bases. The CDR3 spans 15 residues. From germline, CDR1 is LGHNA and CDR2 YSLEER. As DNA, the CDR3 is TGCGCCAGCAGCCAAGATCTCCGGACAGGCTATGGCTACACCTTC. This gives the protein CASSQDLRTGYGYTF.

The chain is built from TRBV6-2 or TRBV6-3 and TRBJ2-5, with 16 bases aligning to TRBD2. Losses at the gene ends were 4 bases for V and 5 bases for J; bases not matched to a gene: 7. Germline CDR1 is MNHEY and CDR2 is SVGEGT. CDR3 size: 17 residues. Here the CDR3 DNA reads TGTGCCAGCAGTTTGGGACTAGCGGGGGGGCCGGGGGAGACCCAGTACTTC. Protein product: CASSLGLAGGPGETQYF.

The chain carries TRBV5-6 and TRBJ1-5, with 8 nucleotides matching TRBD1. V lost 0 bases and J lost 5; bases outside the gene matches: 10. This CDR3 spans 17 amino acids. The germline CDR1 and CDR2 sequences are SGHDT and YYEEEE. The CDR3 protein is CASSLDGAGGYDQPQHF. In DNA, the CDR3 is TGTGCCAGCAGCTTGGATGGGGCAGGGGGCTACGATCAGCCCCAGCATTTT.

The V and J genes are TRBV28 and TRBJ1-2; D might be TRBD1 (6 bases). V was clipped by 2 bases and J by 4 bases, with 17 bases between them. The CDR3 sequence is 16 residues long. The germline V gene has CDR1 MDHEN and CDR2 SYDVKM. CDR3 loop: CASSLGGGGRAYGYTF. The CDR3 DNA sequence: TGTGCCAGCAGTTTAGGAGGGGGAGGGCGGGCCTATGGCTACACCTTC.

The CDR3 protein is CASIEGITDTQYF. DNA for the CDR3: TGCGCCAGCATTGAAGGTATAACAGATACGCAGTATTTT. The chain links TRBV10-1 to TRBJ2-3; D unclear. With 7 bases removed from V and 3 bases from J, the gap between germline ends came to 11 bases. The CDR3 runs 13 residues. Germline CDR1 and CDR2: WNHNN and SYGVQD (reference sequence).